These T cell receptor beta chains were read from a single sample in a study of blood T cell repertoires in COVID-19. This table comes from immunoSEQ multiplex PCR, and its TCRdb copy is limited to in-frame clones, with some not included. This table holds about 250,000 clones, just over 85% found once. Material: PBMCs or T cells enriched from blood (not recorded which). The source of these receptors is a man aged 18-30 years who had recovered from COVID-19. CDR3s include the opening cysteine and the closing phenylalanine or tryptophan. Fields, in order: CDR3 length, clone size, V gene, J gene, D gene, CDR3 protein, CDR3 DNA. The D gene is left open where the match is weak. Rows give clone size only sometimes, using once, few, many, or a class for an expanded clone.

cdr3_length: 15; clone_size: .; v_call: TRBV5-6; j_call: TRBJ1-3; d_call: .; cdr3_aa: CASSLVGSSGNTIYF; cdr3_nt: TGTGCCAGCAGCTTGGTAGGGAGCTCTGGAAACACCATATATTTT
cdr3_length: 15; clone_size: .; v_call: TRBV2; j_call: TRBJ1-5; d_call: TRBD1; cdr3_aa: CASSVDRARNQPQHF; cdr3_nt: TGTGCCAGCAGTGTAGACAGGGCGCGCAATCAGCCCCAGCATTTT
cdr3_length: 14; clone_size: .; v_call: TRBV6-5; j_call: TRBJ1-4; d_call: TRBD1; cdr3_aa: CASKAQGLNEKLFF; cdr3_nt: TGTGCCAGCAAGGCACAGGGGTTGAATGAAAAACTGTTTTTT
cdr3_length: 15; clone_size: .; v_call: TRBV27; j_call: TRBJ2-2; d_call: .; cdr3_aa: CASSKQGIDTGELFF; cdr3_nt: TGTGCCAGCAGTAAACAGGGTATTGACACCGGGGAGCTGTTTTTT
cdr3_length: 15; clone_size: .; v_call: TRBV10-1; j_call: TRBJ2-3; d_call: .; cdr3_aa: CASLTGRPSTDTQYF; cdr3_nt: TGCGCCAGCTTGACGGGAAGACCTAGCACAGATACGCAGTATTTT
cdr3_length: 14; clone_size: .; v_call: TRBV19; j_call: TRBJ1-3; d_call: TRBD1; cdr3_aa: CATRDRGYGNTIYF; cdr3_nt: TGTGCCACCAGAGACAGGGGGTATGGAAACACCATATATTTT
cdr3_length: 15; clone_size: .; v_call: TRBV5-4; j_call: TRBJ2-1; d_call: TRBD1; cdr3_aa: CASSSPGQAYNEQFF; cdr3_nt: TGTGCCAGCAGCTCCCCGGGACAGGCCTACAATGAGCAGTTCTTC
cdr3_length: 15; clone_size: .; v_call: TRBV12-5; j_call: TRBJ1-2; d_call: .; cdr3_aa: CASGLGGRANYGYTF; cdr3_nt: TGTGCTAGTGGTTTAGGGGGGAGGGCTAACTATGGCTACACCTTC
cdr3_length: 14; clone_size: .; v_call: TRBV4-1; j_call: TRBJ1-5; d_call: .; cdr3_aa: CASSQDSVGQPQHF; cdr3_nt: TGCGCCAGCAGCCAAGATTCGGTCGGTCAGCCCCAGCATTTT
cdr3_length: 17; clone_size: once; v_call: TRBV9; j_call: TRBJ2-2; d_call: TRBD1; cdr3_aa: CASSEPRTGGYTGELFF; cdr3_nt: TGTGCCAGCAGCGAACCGAGGACAGGGGGATACACCGGGGAGCTGTTTTTT
cdr3_length: 13; clone_size: .; v_call: TRBV6-5; j_call: TRBJ1-5; d_call: .; cdr3_aa: CASSKDRNQPQHF; cdr3_nt: TGTGCCAGTTCCAAAGACAGAAATCAGCCCCAGCATTTT
cdr3_length: 15; clone_size: .; v_call: TRBV11-2; j_call: TRBJ2-4; d_call: TRBD1; cdr3_aa: CASSALTGEANIQYF; cdr3_nt: TGTGCCAGCAGCGCACTAACAGGGGAAGCAAACATTCAGTACTTC
cdr3_length: 15; clone_size: few; v_call: TRBV7-9; j_call: TRBJ2-3; d_call: .; cdr3_aa: CASSPPAAMADTQYF; cdr3_nt: TGTGCCAGCAGCCCCCCCGCGGCCATGGCAGATACGCAGTATTTT
cdr3_length: 15; clone_size: .; v_call: TRBV5-1; j_call: TRBJ2-4; d_call: TRBD2; cdr3_aa: CASSPRGGGLDIQYF; cdr3_nt: TGCGCCAGCAGCCCCCGCGGCGGGGGGCTCGACATTCAGTACTTC
cdr3_length: 15; clone_size: .; v_call: TRBV5-4; j_call: TRBJ2-5; d_call: TRBD1; cdr3_aa: CASSPDRGRGETQYF; cdr3_nt: TGTGCCAGCAGCCCCGACAGGGGTAGAGGGGAGACCCAGTACTTC
cdr3_length: 17; clone_size: .; v_call: TRBV3-1/TRBV3-2; j_call: TRBJ1-2; d_call: TRBD1; cdr3_aa: CASSQGTGGANIYGYTF; cdr3_nt: TGTGCCAGCAGCCAAGGGACAGGGGGCGCGAACATCTATGGCTACACCTTC
cdr3_length: 17; clone_size: .; v_call: TRBV7-9; j_call: TRBJ2-1; d_call: TRBD1; cdr3_aa: CASRERQGAISYNEQFF; cdr3_nt: TGTGCCAGCAGGGAGAGACAGGGGGCGATCTCCTACAATGAGCAGTTCTTC
cdr3_length: 14; clone_size: .; v_call: TRBV15; j_call: TRBJ1-6; d_call: .; cdr3_aa: CATSRDERSAPLHF; cdr3_nt: TGTGCCACCAGCAGAGATGAACGGTCTGCACCCCTCCACTTT
cdr3_length: 15; clone_size: once; v_call: TRBV7-2; j_call: TRBJ1-1; d_call: TRBD1; cdr3_aa: CASSLQGARNTEAFF; cdr3_nt: TGTGCCAGCAGCTTACAGGGGGCAAGGAACACTGAAGCTTTCTTT
cdr3_length: 15; clone_size: .; v_call: TRBV19; j_call: TRBJ1-5; d_call: TRBD1; cdr3_aa: CASSPQGAGIQPQHF; cdr3_nt: TGTGCCAGTAGCCCACAGGGGGCAGGGATTCAGCCCCAGCATTTT
cdr3_length: 11; clone_size: once; v_call: TRBV28; j_call: TRBJ2-7; d_call: .; cdr3_aa: CASNSFYEQYF; cdr3_nt: TGTGCCAGCAATTCTTTCTACGAGCAGTACTTC
cdr3_length: 15; clone_size: .; v_call: TRBV11-3; j_call: TRBJ2-2; d_call: TRBD2; cdr3_aa: CAIRTSGTNTGELFF; cdr3_nt: TGTGCCATCCGGACTAGCGGGACGAACACCGGGGAGCTGTTTTTT
cdr3_length: 13; clone_size: many; v_call: TRBV27; j_call: TRBJ1-2; d_call: TRBD1; cdr3_aa: CASSLGQGYGYTF; cdr3_nt: TGTGCCAGCAGTTTAGGACAGGGCTATGGCTACACCTTC
cdr3_length: 14; clone_size: .; v_call: TRBV14; j_call: TRBJ1-2; d_call: .; cdr3_aa: CASSPPTANYGYTF; cdr3_nt: TGTGCCAGCAGCCCACCGACTGCCAACTATGGCTACACCTTC
cdr3_length: 14; clone_size: .; v_call: TRBV5-1; j_call: TRBJ2-1; d_call: .; cdr3_aa: CASTLKGDHNEQFF; cdr3_nt: TGCGCCAGCACTTTGAAAGGAGACCACAATGAGCAATTCTTC
cdr3_length: 17; clone_size: .; v_call: TRBV4-1; j_call: TRBJ1-5; d_call: .; cdr3_aa: CASSQDVRSRLEQPQHF; cdr3_nt: TGCGCCAGCAGCCAAGATGTCCGGTCGCGGTTAGAGCAGCCCCAGCATTTT
cdr3_length: 14; clone_size: .; v_call: TRBV6-5; j_call: TRBJ2-5; d_call: .; cdr3_aa: CASSYGERSETQYF; cdr3_nt: TGTGCCAGCAGTTACGGAGAGAGGTCGGAGACCCAGTACTTC
cdr3_length: 14; clone_size: .; v_call: TRBV3-1/TRBV3-2; j_call: TRBJ2-1; d_call: .; cdr3_aa: CASRQDGPYNEQFF; cdr3_nt: TGTGCCAGCAGACAGGACGGACCCTACAATGAGCAGTTCTTC
cdr3_length: 14; clone_size: once; v_call: TRBV5-4; j_call: TRBJ1-6; d_call: TRBD1; cdr3_aa: CASSYWTGNSPLHF; cdr3_nt: TGTGCCAGCAGCTACTGGACAGGGAATTCACCCCTCCACTTT
cdr3_length: 13; clone_size: .; v_call: TRBV10-3; j_call: TRBJ1-2; d_call: .; cdr3_aa: CAISGGANYGYTF; cdr3_nt: TGTGCCATCAGTGGGGGGGCTAACTATGGCTACACCTTC
cdr3_length: 16; clone_size: .; v_call: TRBV9; j_call: TRBJ2-7; d_call: TRBD2; cdr3_aa: CASSAGTSGSSSEQYF; cdr3_nt: TGTGCCAGCAGCGCAGGGACTAGCGGGAGCTCATCCGAGCAGTACTTC